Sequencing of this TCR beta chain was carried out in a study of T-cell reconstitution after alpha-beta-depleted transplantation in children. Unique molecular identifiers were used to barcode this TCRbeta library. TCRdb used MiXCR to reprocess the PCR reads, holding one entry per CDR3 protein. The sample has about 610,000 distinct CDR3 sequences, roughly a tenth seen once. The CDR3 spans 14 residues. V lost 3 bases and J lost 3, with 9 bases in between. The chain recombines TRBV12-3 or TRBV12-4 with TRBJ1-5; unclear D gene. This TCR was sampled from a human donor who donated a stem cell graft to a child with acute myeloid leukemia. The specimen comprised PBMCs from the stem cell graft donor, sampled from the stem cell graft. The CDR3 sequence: CASSLRGNNQPQHF. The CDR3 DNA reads TGTGCCAGCAGTTTGAGAGGGAACAATCAGCCCCAGCATTTT.